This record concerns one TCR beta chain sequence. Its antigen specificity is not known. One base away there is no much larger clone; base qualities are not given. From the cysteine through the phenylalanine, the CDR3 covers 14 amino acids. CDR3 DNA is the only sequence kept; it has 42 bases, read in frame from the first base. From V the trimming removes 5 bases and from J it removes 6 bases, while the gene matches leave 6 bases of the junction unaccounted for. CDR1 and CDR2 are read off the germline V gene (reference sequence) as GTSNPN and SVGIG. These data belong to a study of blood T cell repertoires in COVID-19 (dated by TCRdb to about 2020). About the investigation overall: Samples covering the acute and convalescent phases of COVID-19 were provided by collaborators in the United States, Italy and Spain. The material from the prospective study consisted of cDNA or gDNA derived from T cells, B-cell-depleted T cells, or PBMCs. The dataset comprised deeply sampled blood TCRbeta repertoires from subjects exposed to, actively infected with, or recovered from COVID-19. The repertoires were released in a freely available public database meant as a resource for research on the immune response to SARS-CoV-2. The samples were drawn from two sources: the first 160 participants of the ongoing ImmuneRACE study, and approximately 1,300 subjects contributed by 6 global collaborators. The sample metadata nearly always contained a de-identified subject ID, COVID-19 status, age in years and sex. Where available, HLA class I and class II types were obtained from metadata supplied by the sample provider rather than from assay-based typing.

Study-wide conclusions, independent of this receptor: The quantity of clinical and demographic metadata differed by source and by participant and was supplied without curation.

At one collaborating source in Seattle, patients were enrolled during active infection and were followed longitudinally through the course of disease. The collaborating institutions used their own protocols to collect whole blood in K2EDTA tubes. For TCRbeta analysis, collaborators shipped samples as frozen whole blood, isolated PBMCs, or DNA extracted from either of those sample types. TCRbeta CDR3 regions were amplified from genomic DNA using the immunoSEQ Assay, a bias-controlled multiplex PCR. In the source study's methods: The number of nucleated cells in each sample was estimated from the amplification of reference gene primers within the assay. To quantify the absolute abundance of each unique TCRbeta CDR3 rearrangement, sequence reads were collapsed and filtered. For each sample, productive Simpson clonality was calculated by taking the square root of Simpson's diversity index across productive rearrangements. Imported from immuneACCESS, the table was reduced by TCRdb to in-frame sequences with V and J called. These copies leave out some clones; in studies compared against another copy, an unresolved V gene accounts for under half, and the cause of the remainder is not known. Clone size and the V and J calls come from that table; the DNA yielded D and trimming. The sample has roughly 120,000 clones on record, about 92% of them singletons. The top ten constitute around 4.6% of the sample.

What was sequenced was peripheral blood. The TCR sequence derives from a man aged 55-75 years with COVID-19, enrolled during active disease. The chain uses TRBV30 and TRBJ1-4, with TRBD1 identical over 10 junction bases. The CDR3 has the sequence CAWDKGTGDEKLFF. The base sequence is TGTGCCTGGGACAAGGGGACAGGGGATGAAAAACTGTTTTTT.